Following are 2 T cell receptor beta chains from one sample sequenced in a study of T-cell reconstitution after alpha-beta-depleted transplantation in children. Preparation of the TCRbeta library was carried out with unique molecular identifiers. TCRdb independently ran MiXCR on the PCR reads; one entry per CDR3 protein. Of about 350,000 distinct CDR3 sequences listed, 10% to 15% are singletons. The material was PBMCs, obtained from the stem cell graft. Source of these receptors: a human donor who donated a stem cell graft to a child with Fanconi anemia.

Ten or more counts support this clonotype. The J gene is TRBJ2-1, the V gene TRBV20-1; D remains unclear. This CDR3 region has 13 residues. Trimming left V 3 bases short and J 6 bases short, with 12 bases between. Looked up from germline, CDR1 is DFQATT and CDR2 is SNEGSKA (reference sequence). CDR3 sequence (DNA): TGCAGTGCTAGTCCAGTTGGCGCCAATGAGCAGTTCTTC. This gives the protein CSASPVGANEQFF.

Points on this clonotype: Compared with germline, one end of the junction differs, possibly owing to a read error. The V gene is TRBV12-3 or TRBV12-4, the J gene TRBJ1-3, with 11 bases identical to TRBD1. The CDR3 is 12 residues long. CDR3 region: CAGGTGGNAIYF. The CDR3 bases are TGTGCCGGGGGGACAGGGGGAAACGCCATATATTTT.